A selection of T cell receptor beta chains follows, all from one sample in a study of T cell responses to AZD1222 COVID-19 vaccine. TCRdb keeps only in-frame clones here, not all; method: immunoSEQ multiplex PCR. This table holds some 150,000 clones, 85% to 95% found once. The sample here was peripheral blood, taken on day 0 of AZD1222 vaccination. These receptors were taken from an adult in good health. The CDR3 runs from the conserved cysteine through the conserved F or W. D genes are given only for firm matches. Rows may omit the clone size; those that give it use once, few, many or a size class.

>NA|TRBJ2-1|NA|TRBV4-3
CASSQSNEQFF
TGCGCCAGCAGCCAAAGCAATGAGCAGTTCTTC
>TRBD2|TRBJ2-1|NA|TRBV18
CASSPRLAGGTDNEQFF
TGTGCCAGCTCACCCCGACTAGCGGGGGGAACCGACAATGAGCAGTTCTTC
>NA|TRBJ1-1|NA|TRBV19
CASNAGVTEAFF
TGTGCCAGTAATGCCGGGGTCACTGAAGCTTTCTTT
>NA|TRBJ1-2|NA|TRBV29-1
CSVGGQAYGF
TGCAGCGTCGGGGGTCAGGCATACGGTTTC
>NA|TRBJ1-6|NA|TRBV6-5
CASGVKESPLHF
TGTGCCAGCGGGGTAAAGGAGTCACCCCTCCACTTT
>NA|TRBJ1-3|NA|TRBV6-2/TRBV6-3
CASSYSSTQSSGNTIYF
TGTGCCAGCAGTTACTCGTCCACCCAGAGCTCTGGAAACACCATATATTTT
>NA|TRBJ1-1|once|TRBV7-9
CASSSLVGTEAFF
TGTGCCAGCAGCTCCCTAGTGGGCACTGAAGCTTTCTTT
>TRBD1|TRBJ1-2|NA|TRBV6-6
CASSYPHGQANYGYTF
TGTGCCAGCAGTTACCCCCACGGACAGGCTAACTATGGCTACACCTTC
>NA|TRBJ1-2|NA|TRBV7-2
CASSFTRLYGYTF
TGTGCCAGCAGCTTTACCCGACTTTACGGCTACACCTTC
>TRBD1|TRBJ1-3|NA|TRBV18
CASSPDRVSGNTIYF
TGTGCCAGCTCACCGGACAGGGTCTCTGGAAACACCATATATTTT
>NA|TRBJ1-1|NA|TRBV6-2/TRBV6-3
CASSYTPGTHTEAFF
TGTGCCAGCAGTTACACCCCCGGGACGCACACTGAAGCTTTCTTT
>NA|TRBJ1-1|NA|TRBV28
CASGVPGDNTEAFF
TGTGCCAGCGGAGTGCCAGGGGATAACACTGAAGCTTTCTTT
>NA|TRBJ1-2|NA|TRBV4-1
CASSQESGGWNGYTF
TGCGCCAGCAGCCAAGAGTCTGGGGGGTGGAATGGCTACACCTTC
>NA|TRBJ1-2|once|TRBV5-1
CASSQDGNYGYTF
TGCGCCAGCAGTCAGGACGGAAACTATGGCTACACCTTC
>NA|TRBJ2-2|NA|TRBV5-1
CASSLEKGGTGELFF
TGCGCCAGCAGCTTGGAAAAGGGGGGCACCGGGGAGCTGTTTTTT
>NA|TRBJ2-1|NA|TRBV11-2
CASSSRDGSQQFF
TGTGCCAGCAGCTCCAGGGATGGGTCCCAGCAGTTCTTC
>NA|TRBJ1-1|NA|TRBV5-1
CASSLGQTPTVDEAFF
TGCGCCAGCAGCTTGGGACAGACCCCGACCGTGGATGAAGCTTTCTTT
>TRBD1|TRBJ2-1|NA|TRBV7-6
CASSLEGGQVQNEQFF
TGTGCCAGCAGCTTAGAAGGGGGCCAGGTACAGAATGAGCAGTTCTTC
>NA|TRBJ2-6|NA|TRBV7-2
CASSPRTRQDDSGANVLTF
TGTGCCAGCAGCCCTCGGACAAGACAGGATGACTCTGGGGCCAACGTCCTGACTTTC
>NA|TRBJ1-2|once|TRBV10-2
CASGAGTDYGYTF
TGCGCCAGCGGCGCCGGGACGGACTATGGCTACACCTTC
>NA|TRBJ2-1|NA|TRBV7-2
CASSLARYNEQFF
TGTGCCAGCAGCTTAGCACGGTACAATGAGCAGTTCTTC
>NA|TRBJ1-5|NA|TRBV5-1
CASSLISGDQPQHF
TGCGCCAGCAGCTTGATTTCGGGGGATCAGCCCCAGCATTTT
>TRBD2|TRBJ2-5|NA|TRBV7-3
CASSSTGLAGRGETQYF
TGTGCCAGCAGTTCGACGGGACTAGCGGGGAGGGGAGAGACCCAGTACTTC
>NA|TRBJ1-1|NA|TRBV29-1
CSAHELEAFF
TGCAGCGCGCACGAACTTGAAGCTTTCTTT
>NA|TRBJ1-1|NA|TRBV27
CASIGTWGYTEAFF
TGTGCCAGTATCGGGACCTGGGGGTACACTGAAGCTTTCTTT
>NA|TRBJ1-1|NA|TRBV19
CAARTVMNTEAFF
TGTGCCGCCCGGACAGTTATGAACACTGAAGCTTTCTTT
>NA|TRBJ1-1|NA|TRBV5-1
CASSPAGSNTEAFF
TGCGCCAGCAGCCCGGCAGGATCTAACACTGAAGCTTTCTTT
>NA|TRBJ1-2|NA|TRBV6-5
CASTETPGKIEGYTF
TGTGCCAGCACCGAGACGCCGGGGAAAATTGAGGGCTACACCTTC
>NA|TRBJ2-5|once|TRBV5-8
CASKSTGSAETQYF
TGTGCCAGCAAGTCTACAGGCTCGGCAGAGACCCAGTACTTC
>TRBD2|TRBJ2-1|NA|TRBV7-2
CASSLFLAGGDEQFF
TGTGCCAGCAGCTTATTCCTAGCGGGAGGGGATGAGCAGTTCTTC
>NA|TRBJ2-1|NA|TRBV12-5
CASGLSSDNEQFF
TGTGCTAGTGGTTTGTCTAGCGACAATGAGCAGTTCTTC
>NA|TRBJ2-1|NA|TRBV7-9
CASSLARGHYNEQFF
TGTGCCAGCAGCTTAGCGCGCGGCCATTACAATGAGCAGTTCTTC
>NA|TRBJ1-5|NA|TRBV4-2
CASSQEQVVGNQPQHF
TGTGCCAGCAGCCAAGAACAGGTCGTGGGCAATCAGCCCCAGCATTTT
>TRBD1|TRBJ1-1|NA|TRBV27
CASSAYAGGSTEAFF
TGTGCCAGCAGTGCCTATGCAGGGGGAAGTACTGAAGCTTTCTTT
>NA|TRBJ2-1|NA|TRBV21-1
CASSRGLAASTYNEQFF
TGTGCCAGCAGCAGAGGGTTAGCGGCTAGCACCTACAATGAGCAGTTCTTC
>TRBD1|TRBJ1-5|NA|TRBV2
CASRVTGGGGPQHF
TGTGCCAGCAGGGTTACAGGGGGCGGAGGGCCCCAGCATTTT
>NA|TRBJ2-1|NA|TRBV7-2
CAGTTDATYNEQFF
TGTGCCGGGACGACGGACGCGACTTACAATGAGCAGTTCTTC
>NA|TRBJ1-2|NA|TRBV7-2
CASSLVRGLNYGYTF
TGTGCCAGCAGCTTAGTCCGGGGGCTTAACTATGGCTACACCTTC
>NA|TRBJ1-6|NA|TRBV7-2
CASSPGAGAPNLPLHF
TGTGCCAGCAGCCCCGGGGCGGGTGCCCCGAATCTCCCCCTCCACTTT
>NA|TRBJ2-3|NA|TRBV5-4
CASSLVVGMDTDTQYF
TGTGCCAGCAGCTTGGTTGTGGGGATGGACACAGATACGCAGTATTTT
>NA|TRBJ2-3|NA|TRBV7-2
CASSSWGVGSDTQYF
TGTGCCAGCAGCTCGTGGGGGGTGGGGTCAGATACGCAGTATTTT
>TRBD2|TRBJ2-5|NA|TRBV4-2
CASSQLAGETQYF
TGTGCCAGCAGCCAACTAGCGGGAGAGACCCAGTACTTC
>NA|TRBJ1-2|NA|TRBV6-5
CASSYSSGRGNYGYTF
TGTGCCAGCAGTTACTCGAGTGGCAGGGGAAACTATGGCTACACCTTC
>NA|TRBJ1-6|NA|TRBV9
CASSGGDSRSSPLHF
TGTGCCAGCAGTGGGGGGGACTCCCGCTCTTCACCCCTCCACTTT
>TRBD1|TRBJ2-5|NA|TRBV18
CASSPRDRVRETQYF
TGTGCCAGCTCACCAAGGGACAGGGTCCGGGAGACCCAGTACTTC
>TRBD1|TRBJ1-5|once|TRBV19
CASSSPQAGTGSNQPQHF
TGTGCCAGTAGTAGCCCACAGGCCGGGACAGGGAGCAATCAGCCCCAGCATTTT
>TRBD1|TRBJ1-6|NA|TRBV15
CATSRGRTGANSPLHF
TGTGCCACCAGCAGAGGGCGGACAGGAGCCAATTCACCCCTCCACTTT
>TRBD2|TRBJ2-1|NA|TRBV3-1/TRBV3-2
CASSPGTRSVF
TGTGCCAGCAGCCCCGGGACTAGGTCGGTCTTC
>NA|TRBJ2-2|NA|TRBV28
CASSLVGARVGELFF
TGTGCCAGCAGTTTGGTGGGGGCGCGGGTCGGGGAGCTGTTTTTT
>TRBD2|TRBJ2-5|NA|TRBV7-2
CASSGGVGETQYF
TGTGCCAGCAGCGGGGGGGTTGGGGAGACCCAGTACTTC
>NA|TRBJ2-3|NA|TRBV7-9
CASSLSRDADTQYF
TGTGCCAGCAGCTTATCCAGAGACGCGGATACGCAGTATTTT
>NA|TRBJ2-1|NA|TRBV3-1/TRBV3-2
CASSPRGGGSGEQFF
TGTGCCAGCAGCCCCCGGGGAGGGGGGTCAGGGGAGCAGTTCTTC